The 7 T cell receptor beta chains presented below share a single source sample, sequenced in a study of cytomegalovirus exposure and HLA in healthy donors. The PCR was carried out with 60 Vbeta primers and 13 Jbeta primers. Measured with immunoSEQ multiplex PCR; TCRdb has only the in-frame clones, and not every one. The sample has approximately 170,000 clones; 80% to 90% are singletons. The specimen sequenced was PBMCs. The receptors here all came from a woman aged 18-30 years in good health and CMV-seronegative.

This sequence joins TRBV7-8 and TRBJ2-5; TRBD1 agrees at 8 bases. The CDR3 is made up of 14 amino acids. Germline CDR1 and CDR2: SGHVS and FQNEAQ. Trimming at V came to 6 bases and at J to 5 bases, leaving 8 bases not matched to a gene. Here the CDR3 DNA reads TGTGCCAGCAGTCCGACAGGGGAGTCGGAGACCCAGTACTTC. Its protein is CASSPTGESETQYF.

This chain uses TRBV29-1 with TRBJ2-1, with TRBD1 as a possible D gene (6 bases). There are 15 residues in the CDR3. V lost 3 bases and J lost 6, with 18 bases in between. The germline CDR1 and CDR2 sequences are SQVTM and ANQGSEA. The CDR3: CSVDFLAQGPNEQFF. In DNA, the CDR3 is TGCAGCGTTGATTTCCTAGCACAGGGTCCCAATGAGCAGTTCTTC.

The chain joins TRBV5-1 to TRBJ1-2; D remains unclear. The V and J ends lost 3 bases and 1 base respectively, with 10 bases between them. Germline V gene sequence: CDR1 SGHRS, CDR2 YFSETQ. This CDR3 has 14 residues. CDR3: CASSSAQNNYGYTF. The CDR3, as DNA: TGCGCCAGCAGCTCCGCACAAAATAACTATGGCTACACCTTC.

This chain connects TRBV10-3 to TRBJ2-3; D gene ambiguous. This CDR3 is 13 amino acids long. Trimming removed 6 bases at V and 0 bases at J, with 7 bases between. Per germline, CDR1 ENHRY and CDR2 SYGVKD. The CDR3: CAISLLSTDTQYF. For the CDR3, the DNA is TGTGCCATCAGCTTACTAAGCACAGATACGCAGTATTTT.

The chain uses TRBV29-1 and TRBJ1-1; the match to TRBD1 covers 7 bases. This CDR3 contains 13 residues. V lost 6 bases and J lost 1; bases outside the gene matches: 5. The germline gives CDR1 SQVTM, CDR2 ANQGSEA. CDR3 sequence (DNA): TGCAGCGTAGAGGGACAGCCGAACACTGAAGCTTTCTTT. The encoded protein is CSVEGQPNTEAFF. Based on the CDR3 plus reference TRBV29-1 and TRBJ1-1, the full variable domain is SAVISQKPSRDICQRGTSLTIQCQVDSQVTMMFWYRQQPGQSLTLIATANQGSEATYESGFVIDKFPISRPNLTFSTLTVSNMSPEDSSIYLCSVEGQPNTEAFFGQGTRLTVV.

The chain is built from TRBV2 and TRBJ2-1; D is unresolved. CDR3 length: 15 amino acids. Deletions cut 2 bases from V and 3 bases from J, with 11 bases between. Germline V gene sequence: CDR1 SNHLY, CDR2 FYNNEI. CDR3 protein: CASSESNTVYNEQFF. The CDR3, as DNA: TGTGCCAGCAGTGAATCAAATACAGTCTACAATGAGCAGTTCTTC.

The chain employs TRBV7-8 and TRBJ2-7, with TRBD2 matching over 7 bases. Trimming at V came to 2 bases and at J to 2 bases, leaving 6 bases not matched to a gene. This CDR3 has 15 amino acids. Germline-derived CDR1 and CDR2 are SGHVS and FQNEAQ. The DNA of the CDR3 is TGTGCCAGCAGCTTAACGGCTAGCGGTACCTACGAGCAGTACTTC. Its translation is CASSLTASGTYEQYF.